The subject of this entry is one T cell receptor (beta chain). Its antigen remains unidentified. TCRdb itself ran the 5' RACE reads through MiXCR, one entry per CDR3 protein. Seen here are around 600,000 distinct CDR3 sequences, roughly an eighth observed once, and the top ten hold under 15%. This sample was taken from a study of T cells after yellow fever vaccination. Findings and limits, study-wide: Clones that expanded after primary vaccination mostly reappeared after the booster (less than 98% CD4, 80% to 90% CD8).

The source was PBMCs, collected on the day of the yellow fever booster vaccination. The sequence was collected from a man aged 25-45 years who received the YFV17D yellow fever vaccine.

The CDR3 sequence is CASSLYGTSEYEQYF. The CDR3 DNA reads TGTGCCAGCAGTCTGTACGGGACTAGCGAGTACGAGCAGTACTTC. The chain is built from TRBV2 and TRBJ2-7; TRBD2 matches at 10 bases. Germline V CDR1 and CDR2: SNHLY, FYNNEI. CDR3 size: 15 residues. V lost 5 bases to trimming and J lost 4 bases; unmatched junction nucleotides: 8. The full variable domain, in which reference TRBV2 and TRBJ2-7 provide the parts outside the CDR3, is EPEVTQTPSHQVTQMGQEVILRCVPISNHLYFYWYRQILGQKVEFLVSFYNNEISEKSEIFDDQFSVERPDGSNFTLKIRSTKLEDSAMYFCASSLYGTSEYEQYFGPGTRLTVT.